This T cell receptor (beta chain) was captured by sequencing in a study of radiotherapy plus CTLA-4 blockade in lung cancer. TCRdb keeps only in-frame clones here, not all; method: immunoSEQ multiplex PCR. The repertoire has 75,000 to 100,000 clones, about four fifths of them found once; the top ten carry 2.8%. This clone was observed a few times. Its antigen is unknown. Germline V gene data show CDR1 as SEHNR and CDR2 as FQNEAQ (reference sequence). This CDR3 is 16 amino acids long. V gave up 4 bases and J gave up 4 bases, with 17 bases separating them. Study-wide results and caveats: TCR clones from tumors expanded in blood after radiotherapy plus ipilimumab.

The chain uses TRBV7-9 and TRBJ1-3; no firm D call. The material was peripheral blood, obtained from a patient treated with radiotherapy plus ipilimumab. The clonotype comes from a human donor with non-small cell lung cancer who had a partial response to radiotherapy plus ipilimumab. Some clones in this sample may be carry-over from other donors' samples. The CDR3 DNA reads TGTGCCAGCAGCTCCTCTGGTCCGGGGTCGGGAAACACCATATATTTT. It codes for CASSSSGPGSGNTIYF.